Listed below are T cell receptor beta chains from one sample, sequenced in a study of T cell repertoires in cytomegalovirus infection. Antigens for these TCRs are unknown. Using its own MiXCR run on the reads, TCRdb lists one record per CDR3 protein. The table lists more than 35,000 distinct CDR3 sequences, less than 60% of them singletons. The sample in question was CD8+ T cells from cultured PBMCs, obtained from culture after CMV antigen stimulation. The receptors derive from a human donor in good health (CMV status not recorded). Some clones in this sample may be carry-over from other donors' samples. Both conserved end residues are part of each CDR3.

cdr3_aa: CASSLSRGPSYEQYF
cdr3_length: 15
v_call: TRBV27

cdr3_aa: CASSRPGQGAYEQYF
cdr3_length: 15
v_call: TRBV7-6

cdr3_aa: CASGQKKTNEKLFF
cdr3_length: 14
v_call: TRBV7-6

cdr3_aa: CASSQVRGRSLGVSYNEQFF
cdr3_length: 20
v_call: TRBV14

cdr3_aa: CASSLEIRSTDTQYF
cdr3_length: 15
v_call: TRBV7-8

cdr3_aa: CASSLWRDGYTF
cdr3_length: 12
v_call: TRBV7-9

cdr3_aa: CASSLAPTQETQYF
cdr3_length: 14
v_call: TRBV11-2

cdr3_aa: CASSGFSSYNEQFF
cdr3_length: 14
v_call: TRBV12-3/TRBV12-4

cdr3_aa: CASRSRDNGNEKLFF
cdr3_length: 15
v_call: TRBV12-3/TRBV12-4

cdr3_aa: CASSLGQTITEAFF
cdr3_length: 14
v_call: TRBV27

cdr3_aa: CASSLSGGVSGEQYF
cdr3_length: 15
v_call: TRBV7-8

cdr3_aa: CASRFGTDNEQFF
cdr3_length: 13
v_call: TRBV12-3/TRBV12-4

cdr3_aa: CASSFSRPSGNTIYF
cdr3_length: 15
v_call: TRBV7-9

cdr3_aa: CASSLGGNRQPQHF
cdr3_length: 14
v_call: TRBV5-6

cdr3_aa: CASSYSRLRTSGQPQETQYF
cdr3_length: 20
v_call: TRBV6-2/TRBV6-3

cdr3_aa: CASSLRDGFTTGELFF
cdr3_length: 16
v_call: TRBV7-9

cdr3_aa: CASSRASRGANTGELFF
cdr3_length: 17
v_call: TRBV7-3

cdr3_aa: CASSYGTSGSYEQFF
cdr3_length: 15
v_call: TRBV7-9

cdr3_aa: CASSLVGTSNQPQHF
cdr3_length: 15
v_call: TRBV12-3/TRBV12-4

cdr3_aa: CASSEPGPPGQIVYGYTF
cdr3_length: 18
v_call: TRBV7-3

cdr3_aa: CSAHLPLAGGTDTQYF
cdr3_length: 16
v_call: TRBV20-1

cdr3_aa: CASSQGGAGQPQHF
cdr3_length: 14
v_call: TRBV4-1

cdr3_aa: CASKEAATGELFF
cdr3_length: 13
v_call: TRBV2

cdr3_aa: CASSLVTGEETQYF
cdr3_length: 14
v_call: TRBV7-2

cdr3_aa: CASSRNNEQFF
cdr3_length: 11
v_call: TRBV4-3

cdr3_aa: CASSLWTRRVENIQYF
cdr3_length: 16
v_call: TRBV28

cdr3_aa: CASSYSMIPGGSSYGYTF
cdr3_length: 18
v_call: TRBV6-6

cdr3_aa: CASSSTLNTEAFF
cdr3_length: 13
v_call: TRBV7-8

cdr3_aa: CASIDRNTEAFF
cdr3_length: 12
v_call: TRBV2

cdr3_aa: CASSSHGGGLAINIQYF
cdr3_length: 17
v_call: TRBV7-2

cdr3_aa: CASSLDGTTDTQYF
cdr3_length: 14
v_call: TRBV7-9

cdr3_aa: CASSEEEGADGYTF
cdr3_length: 14
v_call: TRBV6-1

cdr3_aa: CASSNQTSGRFSDTQYF
cdr3_length: 17
v_call: TRBV7-4

cdr3_aa: CASSLVHNTEHTEAFF
cdr3_length: 16
v_call: TRBV7-2

cdr3_aa: CAWSVGQGGAGELFF
cdr3_length: 15
v_call: TRBV30

cdr3_aa: CASSLRDSQHQPQHF
cdr3_length: 15
v_call: TRBV18

cdr3_aa: CASSRTGEGADTQYF
cdr3_length: 15
v_call: TRBV4-1

cdr3_aa: CASTFSGFTDTQYF
cdr3_length: 14
v_call: TRBV12-3/TRBV12-4

cdr3_aa: CASSLVGTESYEQYF
cdr3_length: 15
v_call: TRBV5-6

cdr3_aa: CASSQGVRGAYNEQFF
cdr3_length: 16
v_call: TRBV4-2

cdr3_aa: CASSPRRGGEETQYF
cdr3_length: 15
v_call: TRBV9

cdr3_aa: CASSFGVDAALEAFF
cdr3_length: 15
v_call: TRBV28

cdr3_aa: CASSQTPGQGREQFF
cdr3_length: 15
v_call: TRBV4-1

cdr3_aa: CASSDRRSNQPQHF
cdr3_length: 14
v_call: TRBV27

cdr3_aa: CAWSSGQNYGYTF
cdr3_length: 13
v_call: TRBV30

cdr3_aa: CASSLGGAEFYEQYF
cdr3_length: 15
v_call: TRBV7-9

cdr3_aa: CASSSRGGGNTIYF
cdr3_length: 14
v_call: TRBV7-8

cdr3_aa: CASSPSGGDAGNIQYF
cdr3_length: 16
v_call: TRBV27

cdr3_aa: CASSPRGVSYEQYF
cdr3_length: 14
v_call: TRBV27

cdr3_aa: CASSRLGTRRSGELFF
cdr3_length: 16
v_call: TRBV12-3/TRBV12-4

cdr3_aa: CASSFHFRGANTEAFF
cdr3_length: 16
v_call: TRBV27

cdr3_aa: CASSPTGAGSNQPQHF
cdr3_length: 16
v_call: TRBV7-6

cdr3_aa: CSVEGQEDASFF
cdr3_length: 12
v_call: TRBV29-1

cdr3_aa: CASSWIGLAGPNEQFF
cdr3_length: 16
v_call: TRBV7-3

cdr3_aa: CASRGPEEYF
cdr3_length: 10
v_call: TRBV2

cdr3_aa: CATSDRSYNEQFF
cdr3_length: 13
v_call: TRBV24-1

cdr3_aa: CASSLVQLSNQPQHF
cdr3_length: 15
v_call: TRBV5-5